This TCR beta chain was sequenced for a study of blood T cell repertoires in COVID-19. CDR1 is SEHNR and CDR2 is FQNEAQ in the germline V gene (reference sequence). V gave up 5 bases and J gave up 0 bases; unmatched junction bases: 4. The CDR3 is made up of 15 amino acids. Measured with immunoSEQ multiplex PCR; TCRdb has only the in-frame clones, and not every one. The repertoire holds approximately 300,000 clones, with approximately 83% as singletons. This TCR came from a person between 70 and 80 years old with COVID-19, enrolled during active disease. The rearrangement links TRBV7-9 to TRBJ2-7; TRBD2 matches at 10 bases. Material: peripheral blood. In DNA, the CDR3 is TGTGCCAGCAGCCTTAGCGGGAGGCACTCCTACGAGCAGTACTTC. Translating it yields CASSLSGRHSYEQYF. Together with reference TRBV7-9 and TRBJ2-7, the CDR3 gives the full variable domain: DTGVSQNPRHKITKRGQNVTFRCDPISEHNRLYWYRQTLGQGPEFLTYFQNEAQLEKSRLLSDRFSAERPKGSFSTLEIQRTEQGDSAMYLCASSLSGRHSYEQYFGPGTRLTVT.